This is a list of T cell receptor beta chains from one sample in a study of control samples from healthy donors and cancer patients. The data were produced by immunoSEQ multiplex PCR, yet TCRdb's version contains in-frame clones alone and is incomplete. Of roughly 160,000 clones in the sample, under 96% are singletons; the top ten hold approximately 1%. Sequences were obtained from blood. Source of these receptors: a woman in her 30s in good health. Each CDR3 is given with its conserved first and last residue. The D gene is left open where the match is weak. Not every row has a clone size; where given, it reads once, few, many or a size class.

- | TRBJ1-1 | TRBV28 | - | CASSLIPGNTEAFF | TGTGCCAGCAGTTTAATTCCAGGAAACACTGAAGCTTTCTTT
- | TRBJ1-1 | TRBV7-3 | - | CASSPRSLSRRNTEAFF | TGTGCCAGCAGCCCACGGTCCCTCTCCAGACGAAACACTGAAGCTTTCTTT
- | TRBJ2-1 | TRBV28 | TRBD2 | CASSLLAGEQFF | TGTGCCAGCAGTCTACTAGCGGGGGAGCAGTTCTTC
- | TRBJ2-1 | TRBV20-1 | TRBD2 | CSASYLADDNEQFF | TGCAGTGCTAGTTACCTAGCGGACGACAATGAGCAGTTCTTC
- | TRBJ2-3 | TRBV10-1 | - | CASSESLAGPTDTQYF | TGCGCCAGCAGTGAGTCTTTGGCAGGGCCGACAGATACGCAGTATTTT
- | TRBJ1-4 | TRBV23-1 | - | CASSQSHEKLFF | TGCGCCAGCAGTCAATCGCACGAAAAACTGTTTTTT
- | TRBJ2-7 | TRBV7-3 | - | CASSLKGDVNEQYF | TGTGCCAGCAGCTTAAAGGGGGACGTCAACGAGCAGTACTTC
- | TRBJ2-1 | TRBV27 | - | CASTHLGPSSYNEQFF | TGTGCCAGCACCCACCTGGGGCCGAGCTCCTACAATGAGCAGTTCTTC
- | TRBJ2-7 | TRBV24-1 | - | CATSGQGTHEQYF | TGTGCCACCAGTGGGCAGGGGACCCACGAGCAGTACTTC
- | TRBJ1-1 | TRBV6-5 | - | CASSYVAGLNTEAFF | TGTGCCAGCAGTTACGTCGCAGGCCTGAACACTGAAGCTTTCTTT
- | TRBJ2-2 | TRBV3-1/TRBV3-2 | - | CASSQLRGRSTGELFF | TGTGCCAGCAGCCAACTTAGGGGCCGTTCCACCGGGGAGCTGTTTTTT
- | TRBJ2-7 | TRBV27 | TRBD1 | CASSFAGGVYEQYF | TGTGCCAGCAGTTTTGCAGGGGGCGTCTACGAGCAGTACTTC
- | TRBJ2-1 | TRBV27 | - | CASSPLSGYYNEQFF | TGTGCCAGCAGTCCCCTCAGCGGGTACTACAATGAGCAGTTCTTC
- | TRBJ2-7 | TRBV21-1 | - | CASGQAHSYEQYF | TGTGCCAGCGGACAGGCCCACTCCTACGAGCAGTACTTC
once | TRBJ2-3 | TRBV28 | TRBD1 | CASTWTGTSTDTQYF | TGTGCCAGCACCTGGACAGGGACTAGCACAGATACGCAGTATTTT
- | TRBJ1-2 | TRBV28 | TRBD1 | CASNTQGAFDYGYTF | TGTGCCAGCAACACACAGGGGGCGTTTGACTATGGCTACACCTTC
- | TRBJ2-1 | TRBV27 | - | CASRHGDRVLAGSEQFF | TGTGCCAGCAGACATGGGGACAGGGTCCTAGCGGGGAGTGAGCAGTTCTTC
- | TRBJ1-2 | TRBV18 | - | CASSPRQDYGYTF | TGTGCCAGCTCACCGCGACAGGACTATGGCTACACCTTC
- | TRBJ1-6 | TRBV6-6 | - | CASSYESSYNSPLHF | TGTGCCAGCAGTTACGAGAGCTCCTATAATTCACCCCTCCACTTT
once | TRBJ2-7 | TRBV12-3/TRBV12-4 | - | CASSFRDFGEQYF | TGTGCCAGCAGTTTTCGGGACTTTGGCGAGCAGTACTTC
- | TRBJ2-2 | TRBV28 | - | CASSNNPRGTGELFF | TGTGCCAGCAGCAATAACCCGCGGGGCACCGGGGAGCTGTTTTTT
- | TRBJ1-2 | TRBV5-5 | - | CASSLGSAANYGYTF | TGTGCCAGCAGCTTGGGGTCAGCAGCTAACTATGGCTACACCTTC
- | TRBJ2-1 | TRBV5-4 | TRBD2 | CASTSTLFLAGGTYNEQFF | TGTGCCAGCACCTCAACCCTCTTCTTAGCGGGGGGTACCTACAATGAGCAGTTCTTC
- | TRBJ2-6 | TRBV9 | - | CASSVTIGANVLTF | TGTGCCAGCAGCGTAACGATCGGGGCCAACGTCCTGACTTTC
once | TRBJ1-1 | TRBV5-1 | TRBD1 | CASSLTPQGGNTEAFF | TGCGCCAGCAGCTTAACTCCCCAGGGGGGGAACACTGAAGCTTTCTTT
- | TRBJ1-1 | TRBV6-4 | - | CASSDRDNTEAFF | TGTGCCAGCAGTGACCGGGACAACACTGAAGCTTTCTTT
once | TRBJ2-5 | TRBV10-3 | - | CAISGRPPGEETQYF | TGTGCCATCAGTGGGAGGCCCCCTGGGGAAGAGACCCAGTACTTC
- | TRBJ2-5 | TRBV28 | - | CASSLVAVQETQYF | TGTGCCAGCAGTTTGGTGGCAGTCCAAGAGACCCAGTACTTC
- | TRBJ2-5 | TRBV11-3 | - | CASSLKRSISQYF | TGTGCCAGCAGCTTGAAGAGAAGTATCTCCCAGTACTTC
- | TRBJ1-4 | TRBV10-2 | - | CASSEGIGAATNEKLFF | TGCGCCAGCAGTGAAGGGATAGGTGCAGCAACTAATGAAAAACTGTTTTTT
once | TRBJ1-5 | TRBV7-6 | TRBD1 | CASSSDRGAQPQHF | TGTGCCAGCAGCTCAGACAGGGGGGCTCAGCCCCAGCATTTT
- | TRBJ2-1 | TRBV19 | - | CASSIRAGNSEQFF | TGTGCCAGTAGTATACGTGCGGGGAATAGTGAGCAGTTCTTC
- | TRBJ1-2 | TRBV30 | - | CAWNVGGQDVGYTF | TGTGCCTGGAATGTCGGGGGCCAGGATGTTGGCTACACCTTC
- | TRBJ1-6 | TRBV5-4 | - | CASSLESSYNSPLHF | TGTGCCAGCAGCCTAGAGAGCTCCTATAATTCACCCCTCCACTTT
- | TRBJ2-7 | TRBV28 | TRBD1 | CASSFRQGRYEQYF | TGTGCCAGCAGTTTCAGACAGGGCCGGTACGAGCAGTACTTC
- | TRBJ2-1 | TRBV9 | TRBD2 | CASSARTSGSSYNEQFF | TGTGCCAGCAGCGCACGGACTAGCGGGAGCTCCTACAATGAGCAGTTCTTC
- | TRBJ2-1 | TRBV12-3/TRBV12-4 | - | CASRGTGYNEQFF | TGTGCCAGCAGGGGTACAGGATACAATGAGCAGTTCTTC
- | TRBJ1-1 | TRBV5-1 | - | CASSLNSPRVNTEAFF | TGCGCCAGCAGCCTTAACTCGCCGCGGGTGAACACTGAAGCTTTCTTT
- | TRBJ1-4 | TRBV5-1 | - | CASRGGVWSNEKLFF | TGCGCCAGCAGGGGTGGCGTCTGGAGTAATGAAAAACTGTTTTTT